The present TCR beta chain was sequenced within a study of neoadjuvant anti-PD-1 for oral cavity cancer. Study-wide points: Each response group had just a few patients in TCR analyses.

A note on this clone: Its target is unknown.

V gave up 3 bases and J gave up 2 bases; unmatched junction bases: 4. The CDR3 runs 17 residues. The germline V gene has CDR1 SGHRS and CDR2 YFSETQ. Using immunoSEQ multiplex PCR, the repertoire was profiled, and TCRdb retains in-frame clones only, with some absent. This table has tens of thousands of clones, about 85% appearing once. Specified time point: after neoadjuvant nivolumab, at surgical resection. Blood cells were analyzed directly, without culture or expansion. The chain combines TRBV5-1 with TRBJ2-2; 13 nucleotides line up with TRBD2. Sequenced material: PBMCs, taken after nivolumab (anti-PD-1) treatment. The receptor comes from a person between 40 and 79 years old with oral cavity squamous cell carcinoma. This CDR3 reads CASSSTSGRPNTGELFF. The CDR3 DNA reads TGCGCCAGCAGCTCGACTAGCGGGAGGCCCAACACCGGGGAGCTGTTTTTT.